The rows below give T cell receptor beta chains drawn from one sample of a study of cytomegalovirus exposure and HLA in healthy donors. The protocol was immunoSEQ multiplex PCR, while the TCRdb copy is restricted to in-frame clones and leaves out a portion. This table has 150,000 to 200,000 clones, more than 65% appearing once. Sequencing was performed on PBMCs. The receptors here all came from a girl aged 2-10 years in good health and CMV-seropositive. The CDR3 runs from the conserved cysteine through the conserved F or W. A D gene is named only where the DNA matches it firmly.

d_call: TRBD1; v_call: TRBV6-1; j_call: TRBJ1-5; cdr3_aa: CASSELLYRGGRFDQPQHF
d_call: TRBD1; v_call: TRBV10-3; j_call: TRBJ1-1; cdr3_aa: CAINRQGQGECEAFF
d_call: NA; v_call: TRBV7-3; j_call: TRBJ2-5; cdr3_aa: CASSYRVGETQYF
d_call: TRBD2; v_call: TRBV29-1; j_call: TRBJ2-4; cdr3_aa: CSATRGTGLDIQYF
d_call: TRBD1; v_call: TRBV28; j_call: TRBJ1-5; cdr3_aa: CASSPPGQGNQPQHF
d_call: TRBD1; v_call: TRBV2; j_call: TRBJ1-1; cdr3_aa: CASSPGTGSAEAFF
d_call: NA; v_call: TRBV6-1; j_call: TRBJ1-2; cdr3_aa: CASSERQGYGYTF
d_call: TRBD2; v_call: TRBV9; j_call: TRBJ2-1; cdr3_aa: CASSVVGGTEQFF
d_call: NA; v_call: TRBV6-1; j_call: TRBJ2-3; cdr3_aa: CASSEAWTATDTQYF
d_call: TRBD1; v_call: TRBV5-1; j_call: TRBJ1-1; cdr3_aa: CASSLTFGQGAVEAFF
d_call: NA; v_call: TRBV5-1; j_call: TRBJ2-7; cdr3_aa: CASSLRRDHEQYF
d_call: NA; v_call: TRBV25-1; j_call: TRBJ2-1; cdr3_aa: CASNTRTGGRWSEQFF
d_call: NA; v_call: TRBV28; j_call: TRBJ2-7; cdr3_aa: CASSLAASYEQYF
d_call: NA; v_call: TRBV6-6; j_call: TRBJ1-3; cdr3_aa: CASSYGDSGNTIYF
d_call: TRBD1; v_call: TRBV30; j_call: TRBJ1-6; cdr3_aa: CAWSEGTGDSPLHF
d_call: NA; v_call: TRBV6-5; j_call: TRBJ1-2; cdr3_aa: CASSPLGEGGGYTF
d_call: TRBD1; v_call: TRBV18; j_call: TRBJ1-4; cdr3_aa: CASSPRTGSTNEKLFF
d_call: NA; v_call: TRBV11-2; j_call: NA; cdr3_aa: CASSLEFGGEQYF
d_call: TRBD2; v_call: TRBV11-2; j_call: TRBJ2-1; cdr3_aa: CASSLAGVYNEQFF
d_call: NA; v_call: TRBV2; j_call: TRBJ2-3; cdr3_aa: CASSPGETQRGTQYF
d_call: NA; v_call: TRBV5-1; j_call: TRBJ1-1; cdr3_aa: CASSLSTGPTEAFF
d_call: TRBD2; v_call: TRBV6-5; j_call: TRBJ2-5; cdr3_aa: CASSYSAAGVQETQYF
d_call: NA; v_call: TRBV7-3; j_call: TRBJ2-7; cdr3_aa: CASSVRLGSSYEQYF
d_call: TRBD1; v_call: TRBV27; j_call: TRBJ1-1; cdr3_aa: CASSFHSGTGGRRTEAFF
d_call: NA; v_call: TRBV27; j_call: TRBJ1-1; cdr3_aa: CASSLSSGGNTEAFF
d_call: TRBD1; v_call: TRBV9; j_call: TRBJ2-7; cdr3_aa: CASSPAAGQGTYEQYF